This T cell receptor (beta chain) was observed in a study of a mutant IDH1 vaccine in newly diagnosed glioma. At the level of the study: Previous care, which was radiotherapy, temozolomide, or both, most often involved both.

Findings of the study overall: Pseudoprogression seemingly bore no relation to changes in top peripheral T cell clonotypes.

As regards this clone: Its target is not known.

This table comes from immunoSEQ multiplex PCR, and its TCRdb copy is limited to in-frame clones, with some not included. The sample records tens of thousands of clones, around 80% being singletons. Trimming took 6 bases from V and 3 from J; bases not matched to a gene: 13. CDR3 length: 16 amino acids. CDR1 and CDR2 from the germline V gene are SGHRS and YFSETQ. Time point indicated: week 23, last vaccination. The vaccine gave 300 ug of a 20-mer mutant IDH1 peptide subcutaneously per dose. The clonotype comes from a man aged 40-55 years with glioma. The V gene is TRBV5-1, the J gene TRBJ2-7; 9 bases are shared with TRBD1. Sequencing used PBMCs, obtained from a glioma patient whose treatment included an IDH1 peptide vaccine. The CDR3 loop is CASTQFGTGRNYEQYF. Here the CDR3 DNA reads TGCGCCAGCACGCAATTCGGGACAGGGAGAAACTACGAGCAGTACTTC.